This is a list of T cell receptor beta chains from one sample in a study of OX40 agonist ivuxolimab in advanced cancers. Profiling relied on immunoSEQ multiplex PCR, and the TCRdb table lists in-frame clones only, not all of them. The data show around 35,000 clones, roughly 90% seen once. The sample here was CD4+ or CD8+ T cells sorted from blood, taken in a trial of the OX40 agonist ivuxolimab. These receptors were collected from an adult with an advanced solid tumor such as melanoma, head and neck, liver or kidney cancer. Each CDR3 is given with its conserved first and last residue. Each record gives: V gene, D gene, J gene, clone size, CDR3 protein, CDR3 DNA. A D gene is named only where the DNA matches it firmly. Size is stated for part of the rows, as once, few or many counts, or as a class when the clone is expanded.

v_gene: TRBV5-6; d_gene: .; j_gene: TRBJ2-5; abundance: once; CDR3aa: CASISWDLRWETQYF; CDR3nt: TGTGCCAGCATCTCCTGGGACCTGCGGTGGGAGACCCAGTACTTC
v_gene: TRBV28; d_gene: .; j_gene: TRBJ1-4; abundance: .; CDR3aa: CASSTPNLSGGEKLFF; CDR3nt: TGTGCCAGCAGCACACCTAACTTAAGCGGCGGGGAAAAACTGTTTTTT
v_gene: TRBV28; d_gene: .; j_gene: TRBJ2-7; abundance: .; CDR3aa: CASSLDGSYEQYF; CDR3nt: TGTGCCAGCAGCCTCGACGGTTCCTACGAGCAGTACTTC
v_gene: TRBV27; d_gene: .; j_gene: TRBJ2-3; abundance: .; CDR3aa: CASSHTNWDSTDTQYF; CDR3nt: TGTGCCAGCAGTCATACCAATTGGGACAGCACAGATACGCAGTATTTT
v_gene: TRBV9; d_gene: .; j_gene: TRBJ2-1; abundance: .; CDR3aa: CASSVVEVGHRVVDEQFF; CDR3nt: TGTGCCAGCAGCGTAGTAGAAGTGGGACACAGGGTAGTGGATGAGCAGTTCTTC
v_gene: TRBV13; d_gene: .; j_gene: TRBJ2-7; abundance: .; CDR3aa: CASSLGLYEQYF; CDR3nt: TGTGCCAGCAGCTTAGGACTCTACGAGCAGTACTTC
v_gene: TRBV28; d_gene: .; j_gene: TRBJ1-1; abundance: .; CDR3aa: CASSLRTWAEAFF; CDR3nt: TGTGCCAGCAGTTTAAGGACGTGGGCTGAAGCTTTCTTT
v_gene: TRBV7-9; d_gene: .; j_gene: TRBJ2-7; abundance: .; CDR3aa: CASSPRDGPQAYEQYF; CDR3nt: TGTGCCAGCAGCCCCCGGGACGGTCCACAAGCCTACGAGCAGTACTTC
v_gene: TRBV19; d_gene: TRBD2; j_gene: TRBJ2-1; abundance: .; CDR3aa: CASSILADSYNEQFF; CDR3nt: TGTGCCAGTAGCATACTAGCGGATTCCTACAATGAGCAGTTCTTC
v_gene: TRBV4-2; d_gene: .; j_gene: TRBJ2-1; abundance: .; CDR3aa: CASSPDRDSQFF; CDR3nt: TGTGCCAGCAGCCCCGACCGGGATTCTCAGTTCTTC
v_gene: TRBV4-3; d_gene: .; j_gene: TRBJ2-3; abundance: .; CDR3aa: CASRLREAPDTQYF; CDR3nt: TGCGCCAGCAGGCTAAGGGAGGCCCCAGATACGCAGTATTTT
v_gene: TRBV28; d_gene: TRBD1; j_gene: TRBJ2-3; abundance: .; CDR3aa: CASSTDRGSTDTQYF; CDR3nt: TGTGCCAGCAGTACCGACAGGGGTAGCACAGATACGCAGTATTTT
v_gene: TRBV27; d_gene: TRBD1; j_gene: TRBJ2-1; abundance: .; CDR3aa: CASSLPWDRGEQFF; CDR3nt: TGTGCCAGCAGCCTACCTTGGGACAGGGGGGAGCAGTTCTTC
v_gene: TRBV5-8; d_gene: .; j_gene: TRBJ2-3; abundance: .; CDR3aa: CASSSPISDTQYF; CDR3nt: TGTGCCAGCAGCTCACCAATATCAGATACGCAGTATTTT
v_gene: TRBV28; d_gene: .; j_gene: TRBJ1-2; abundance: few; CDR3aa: CASSLSLALSYTF; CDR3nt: TGTGCCAGCAGTTTATCCCTTGCTCTGAGTTACACCTTC
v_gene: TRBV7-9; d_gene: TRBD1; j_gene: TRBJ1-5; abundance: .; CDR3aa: CASSLGDRGHNQPQHF; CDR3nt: TGTGCCAGCAGCTTAGGAGACAGGGGTCATAATCAGCCCCAGCATTTT
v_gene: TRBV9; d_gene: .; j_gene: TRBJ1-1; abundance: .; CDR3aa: CASSVSSGPTEAFF; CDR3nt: TGTGCCAGCAGCGTTAGCTCAGGGCCCACTGAAGCTTTCTTT
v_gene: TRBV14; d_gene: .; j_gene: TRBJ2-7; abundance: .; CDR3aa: CASSQDWAGEQYF; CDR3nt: TGTGCCAGCAGCCAAGATTGGGCGGGGGAGCAGTACTTC
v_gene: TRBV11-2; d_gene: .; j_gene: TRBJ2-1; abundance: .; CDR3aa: CASSLVTGNYNEQFF; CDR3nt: TGTGCCAGCAGCTTAGTCACAGGGAACTACAATGAGCAGTTCTTC
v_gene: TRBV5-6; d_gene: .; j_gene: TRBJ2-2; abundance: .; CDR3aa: CASSFGEAGTGELFF; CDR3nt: TGTGCCAGCAGCTTCGGGGAGGCAGGCACCGGGGAGCTGTTTTTT
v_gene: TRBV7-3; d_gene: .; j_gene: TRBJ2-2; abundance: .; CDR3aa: CASSSHTGELFF; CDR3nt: TGTGCCAGCAGCTCCCACACCGGGGAGCTGTTTTTT
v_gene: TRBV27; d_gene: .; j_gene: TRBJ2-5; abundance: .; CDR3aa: CASSPVGRETQYF; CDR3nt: TGTGCCAGCAGTCCGGTCGGAAGAGAGACCCAGTACTTC
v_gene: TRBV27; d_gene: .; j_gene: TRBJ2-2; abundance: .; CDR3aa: CASSFSSVTGELFF; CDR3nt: TGTGCCAGCAGTTTTAGCTCGGTCACCGGGGAGCTGTTTTTT
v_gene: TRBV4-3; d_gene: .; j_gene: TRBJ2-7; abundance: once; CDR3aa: CASSQDLLGRSEQYF; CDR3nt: TGCGCCAGCAGCCAAGATTTGTTGGGACGGTCCGAGCAGTACTTC
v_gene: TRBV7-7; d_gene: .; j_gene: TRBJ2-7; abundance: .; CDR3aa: CVDVWSYEQYF; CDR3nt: TGTGTAGACGTATGGTCCTACGAGCAGTACTTC
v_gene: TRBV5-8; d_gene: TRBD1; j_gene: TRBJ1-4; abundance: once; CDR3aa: CASSNGQGIHEKLFF; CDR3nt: TGTGCCAGCAGCAACGGACAGGGCATTCATGAAAAACTGTTTTTT
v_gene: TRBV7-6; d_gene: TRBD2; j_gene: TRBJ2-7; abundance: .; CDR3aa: CASSLATSGSTSEQYF; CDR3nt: TGTGCCAGCAGCTTAGCGACTAGCGGGAGTACTTCCGAGCAGTACTTC
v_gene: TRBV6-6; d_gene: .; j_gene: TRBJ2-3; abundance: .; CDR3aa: CAAQGSRTDTQYF; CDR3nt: TGTGCCGCACAGGGTTCCCGCACAGATACGCAGTATTTT
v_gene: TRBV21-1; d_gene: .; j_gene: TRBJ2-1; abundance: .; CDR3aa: CASTPDGTSGRWIGLNEQFF; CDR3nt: TGTGCCAGCACTCCAGACGGAACTAGCGGGAGATGGATTGGGTTGAATGAGCAGTTCTTC
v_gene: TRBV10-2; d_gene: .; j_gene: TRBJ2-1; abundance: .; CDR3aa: CASSEPGRNRRNEQFF; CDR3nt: TGCGCCAGCAGTGAACCGGGCCGAAACCGACGCAATGAGCAGTTCTTC
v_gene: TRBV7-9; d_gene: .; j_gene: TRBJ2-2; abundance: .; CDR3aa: CASSPSGGAGNTGELFF; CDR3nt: TGTGCCAGCAGCCCATCCGGGGGCGCAGGGAACACCGGGGAGCTGTTTTTT
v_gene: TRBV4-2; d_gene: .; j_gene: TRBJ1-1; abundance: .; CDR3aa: CASSHDTGTTEAFF; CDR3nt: TGTGCCAGCAGCCATGATACAGGGACCACTGAAGCTTTCTTT
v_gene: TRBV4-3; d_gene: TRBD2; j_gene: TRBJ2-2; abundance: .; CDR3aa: CASSQDTLLGTSGFTGELFF; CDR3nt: TGCGCCAGCAGCCAAGATACCCTCCTGGGAACTAGCGGCTTCACCGGGGAGCTGTTTTTT
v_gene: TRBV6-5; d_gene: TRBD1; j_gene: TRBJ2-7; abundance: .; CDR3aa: CASSSGQGDEQYF; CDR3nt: TGTGCCAGCAGTTCCGGACAGGGGGACGAGCAGTACTTC
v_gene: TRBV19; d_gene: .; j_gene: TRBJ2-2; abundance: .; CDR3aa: CASSTPFTNTGELFF; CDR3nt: TGTGCCAGTAGTACACCTTTCACGAACACCGGGGAGCTGTTTTTT
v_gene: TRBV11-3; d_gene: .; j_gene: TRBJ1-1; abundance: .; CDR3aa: CASSSWTNTEAFF; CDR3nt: TGTGCCAGCAGCTCCTGGACGAACACTGAAGCTTTCTTT
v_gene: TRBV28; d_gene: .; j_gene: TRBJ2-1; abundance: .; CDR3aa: CASSSLHGTPMTSYNEQFF; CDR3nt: TGTGCCAGCAGTTCCCTACACGGGACTCCCATGACCTCCTACAATGAGCAGTTCTTC
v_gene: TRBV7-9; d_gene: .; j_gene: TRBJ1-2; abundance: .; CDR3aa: CASSLEVGQDYGYTF; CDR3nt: TGTGCCAGCAGCTTAGAAGTGGGGCAGGACTATGGCTACACCTTC
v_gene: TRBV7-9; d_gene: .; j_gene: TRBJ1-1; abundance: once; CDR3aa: CASSSSAGDGTEAFF; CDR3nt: TGTGCCAGCAGCTCTAGTGCCGGGGATGGCACTGAAGCTTTCTTT
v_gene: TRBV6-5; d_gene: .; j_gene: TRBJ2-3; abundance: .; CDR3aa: CASSTPISDTQYF; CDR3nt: TGTGCCAGCAGTACCCCCATTTCAGATACGCAGTATTTT
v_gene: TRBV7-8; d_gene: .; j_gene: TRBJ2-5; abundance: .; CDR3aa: CASSVRIADPRETQYF; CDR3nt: TGTGCCAGCAGCGTTCGTATAGCGGACCCACGGGAGACCCAGTACTTC
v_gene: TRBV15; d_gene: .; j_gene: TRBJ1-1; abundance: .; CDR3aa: CATSREGLEDTEAFF; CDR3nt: TGTGCCACCAGCAGAGAGGGCCTTGAGGACACTGAAGCTTTCTTT
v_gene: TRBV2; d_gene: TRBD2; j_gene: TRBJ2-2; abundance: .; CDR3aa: CASSEGRGNTGELFF; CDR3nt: TGTGCCAGCAGTGAGGGGAGGGGAAACACCGGGGAGCTGTTTTTT
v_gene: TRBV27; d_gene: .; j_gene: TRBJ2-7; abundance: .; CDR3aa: CASSFGDSSYEQYF; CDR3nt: TGTGCCAGCAGTTTCGGGGATAGCTCCTACGAGCAGTACTTC
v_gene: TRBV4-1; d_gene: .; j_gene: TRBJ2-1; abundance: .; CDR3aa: CASSRSDTAYNEQFF; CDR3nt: TGCGCCAGCAGCCGAAGCGACACAGCCTACAATGAGCAGTTCTTC
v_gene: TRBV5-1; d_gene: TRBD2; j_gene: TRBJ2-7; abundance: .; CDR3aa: CASSLTSGAYREQYF; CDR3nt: TGCGCCAGCAGCTTGACTAGCGGCGCCTATCGCGAGCAGTACTTC
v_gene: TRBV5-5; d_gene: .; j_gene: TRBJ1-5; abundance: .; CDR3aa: CASGLDWRGSNQPQHF; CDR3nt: TGTGCCAGCGGGTTAGACTGGAGAGGTAGCAATCAGCCCCAGCATTTT
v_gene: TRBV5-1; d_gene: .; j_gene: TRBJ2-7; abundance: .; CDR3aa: CASSRVDSEHYEQYF; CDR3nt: TGCGCCAGCAGCCGGGTGGACAGCGAACACTACGAGCAGTACTTC
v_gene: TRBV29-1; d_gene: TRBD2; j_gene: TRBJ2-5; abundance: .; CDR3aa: CSVETGGSETQYF; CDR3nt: TGCAGCGTTGAGACCGGGGGGTCAGAGACCCAGTACTTC
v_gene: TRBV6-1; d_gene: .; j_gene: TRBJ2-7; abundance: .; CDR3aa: CASSSRPYEQYF; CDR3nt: TGTGCCAGCAGTTCCCGGCCCTACGAGCAGTACTTC
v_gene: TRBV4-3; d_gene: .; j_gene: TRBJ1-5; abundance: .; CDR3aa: CASSQDRGAHRPQHF; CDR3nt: TGCGCCAGCAGCCAAGACCGGGGAGCCCACCGGCCCCAGCATTTT